These 25 T cell receptor beta chains share one sample of origin, sequenced in a study of blood T cell repertoires in COVID-19. Profiled with immunoSEQ multiplex PCR; TCRdb holds only in-frame clones, not every one. The sample lists 65,000 or so clones, about nine tenths seen once, with 9.5% to 13% in the top ten. The source material was peripheral blood. These receptors came from a human donor with acute or convalescent COVID-19. The donor label of this sample is uncertain.

J is TRBJ1-2 and V is TRBV6-6, with D tentatively TRBD1 (5 bases). The length of the CDR3 is 14 residues. Looked up from germline, CDR1 is MNHNY and CDR2 is SVGAGI (reference sequence). V was shortened by 5 bases and J by 2 bases, with 12 bases between the two germline ends. This CDR3 is CASSTRDPNYGYTF. In nucleotides, the CDR3 is TGTGCCAGCAGTACCAGGGATCCCAACTATGGCTACACCTTC.

This chain uses TRBV5-1 with TRBJ2-5; 8 bases align to TRBD2. Germline values: CDR1 SGHRS, CDR2 YFSETQ. The CDR3 has 17 amino acids. The trim removed 1 base at V and 1 base at J, leaving 9 bases unmatched. The CDR3 spells CASSLFPPAGGQETQYF. The CDR3 DNA reads as TGCGCCAGCAGCTTGTTCCCCCCGGCGGGAGGCCAAGAGACCCAGTACTTC.

V usage is TRBV5-1 and J usage is TRBJ2-7; D might be TRBD2 (5 bases). Germline V CDR1 and CDR2: SGHRS, YFSETQ. The CDR3 consists of 15 residues. V was trimmed by 4 bases and J by 6 bases, leaving 20 bases between them. The CDR3 is CASSPNERQAGEQYF. CDR3 DNA: TGCGCCAGCAGCCCGAACGAGCGGCAGGCGGGCGAGCAGTACTTC.

This rearrangement joins TRBV9 to TRBJ1-6, with 9 bases lining up with TRBD1. In germline, CDR1 is SGDLS, CDR2 YYNGEE. The CDR3 length is 15 residues. V was pared by 1 base and J by 8 bases, with 4 bases of the junction left unmatched. In DNA, the CDR3 is TGTGCCAGCAGCGTACTACAGGGGGCGGATTCACCCCTCCACTTT. Translating it yields CASSVLQGADSPLHF.

The rearrangement joins TRBV19 to TRBJ2-2; 7 positions match TRBD1. The ends lost 4 bases at V and 3 bases at J; junction bases unmatched: 8. The germline V gene has CDR1 LNHDA and CDR2 SQIVND (reference sequence). The length of the CDR3 is 16 residues. The CDR3 is CASSTTGVRYTGELFF. Written as DNA, the CDR3 is TGTGCCAGTAGTACTACAGGGGTGAGGTACACCGGGGAGCTGTTTTTT.

The chain couples TRBV5-6 to TRBJ1-3, with no clear D. The CDR3 is 15 residues long. V was clipped by 5 bases and J by 0 bases, with 12 bases between them. Germline V gene data show CDR1 as SGHDT and CDR2 as YYEEEE. DNA of the CDR3: TGTGCCAGCAGGAGCGGAGCCCGCTCTGGAAACACCATATATTTT. It encodes CASRSGARSGNTIYF.

This chain's CDR3 is CASSSTGADTGELFF. In DNA, the CDR3 is TGTGCCAGCAGCTCAACGGGAGCGGACACCGGGGAGCTGTTTTTT. The gene calls are TRBV7-3 and TRBJ2-2; D perhaps matches TRBD2 (6 bases). The germline V gene has CDR1 SGHTA and CDR2 FQGTGA. Trimming removed 4 bases at V and 3 bases at J, with 12 bases between. CDR3 length: 15 residues. The whole variable domain, filled in from reference TRBV7-3 and TRBJ2-2, reads GAGVSQTPSNKVTEKGKYVELRCDPISGHTALYWYRQSLGQGPEFLIYFQGTGAADDSGLPNDRFFAVRPEGSVSTLKIQRTERGDSAVYLCASSSTGADTGELFFGEGSRLTVL.

J is TRBJ1-2 and V is TRBV28, with D possibly being TRBD1 (6 bases). The ends were cut back, 6 bases at V and 8 bases at J, with 22 bases in the middle. Germline CDR1 MDHEN, CDR2 SYDVKM. CDR3 size: 15 residues. The CDR3 here is CASRTPGAGARGYTF. CDR3 in DNA: TGTGCCAGCAGGACCCCAGGGGCCGGGGCGAGAGGCTACACCTTC.

The J gene is TRBJ2-6, the V gene TRBV9; the match to TRBD1 covers 8 bases. The length of the CDR3 is 18 residues. J gave up 0 bases and V 0 bases, and 5 bases lay outside the gene matches. The germline CDR1 and CDR2 sequences are SGDLS and YYNGEE. The CDR3 protein is CASSVGGQGLSGANVLTF. In nucleotides, the CDR3 is TGTGCCAGCAGCGTAGGCGGACAGGGTCTCTCTGGGGCCAACGTCCTGACTTTC. Full variable domain (missing parts from reference TRBV9 and TRBJ2-6): DSGVTQTPKHLITATGQRVTLRCSPRSGDLSVYWYQQSLDQGLQFLIQYYNGEERAKGNILERFSAQQFPDLHSELNLSSLELGDSALYFCASSVGGQGLSGANVLTFGAGSRLTVL.

This rearrangement joins TRBV29-1 to TRBJ2-7, with a weak D call TRBD1 (5 bases). Germline loops: CDR1 SQVTM, CDR2 ANQGSEA. V lost 6 bases to trimming and J lost 2 bases, with 14 bases between them. The CDR3 has 13 residues. CDR3 nucleotides: TGCAGCGTATCAGGGCGTTTCGCCTACGAGCAGTACTTC. This gives the protein CSVSGRFAYEQYF.

The V and J genes are TRBV3-1 (or the pseudogene TRBV3-2) and TRBJ2-1, with D possibly matching TRBD2 (6 bases). V shed 5 bases and J shed 7 bases, with 18 bases lying between them. The CDR3 is made up of 15 amino acids. CDR1 is LGHDT and CDR2 is YNNKEL in the germline V gene (reference sequence). The CDR3 spells CASSEGTGEWNEQFF. CDR3 nucleotide sequence: TGTGCCAGCAGCGAAGGTACGGGAGAATGGAATGAGCAGTTCTTC.

The gene calls are TRBV18 and TRBJ1-6; TRBD1 matches 9 bases. Unmatched junction bases numbered 2, after V lost 2 bases and J lost 9 bases. CDR1 is KGHSH and CDR2 is LQKENI in the germline V gene. The length of the CDR3 is 14 residues. CDR3 nucleotide sequence: TGTGCCAGCTCACCAGACAGGGGGATTTCACCCCTCCACTTT. Protein sequence: CASSPDRGISPLHF. The entire variable domain, with the rest obtained from reference TRBV18 and TRBJ1-6, is as follows: NAGVMQNPRHLVRRRGQEARLRCSPMKGHSHVYWYRQLPEEGLKFMVYLQKENIIDESGMPKERFSAEFPKEGPSILRIQQVVRGDSAAYFCASSPDRGISPLHFGNGTRLTVT.

V and J are TRBV7-7 and TRBJ2-3; 8 bases agree with TRBD1. The CDR3 consists of 14 residues. CDR1 SSHAT and CDR2 FNYEAQ come from the germline V gene (reference sequence). J gave up 2 bases and V 4 bases, and 2 bases lay outside the gene matches. The CDR3 DNA sequence: TGTGCCAGCAGCTACAGGGGGACCACAGATACGCAGTATTTT. Residues: CASSYRGTTDTQYF.

In this sample, this clone is medium-sized. This chain links TRBV19 with TRBJ1-2; no definite D call. Germline V gene data show CDR1 as LNHDA and CDR2 as SQIVND (reference sequence). The V gene lost 5 bases and the J gene lost 3 bases, with 13 bases spanning the gap. CDR3 length: 14 amino acids. CDR3 sequence: CASSFKTGHYGYTF. CDR3 DNA: TGTGCCAGTAGTTTTAAGACGGGTCACTATGGCTACACCTTC.

The chain employs TRBV5-1 and TRBJ2-1, with 15 bases identical to TRBD2. The CDR3 has 13 residues. With V trimmed by 5 bases and J by 15 bases, 6 bases remained unmatched. The germline V gene encodes CDR1 SGHRS and CDR2 YFSETQ. The CDR3 nucleotides are TGCGCCAGCAGACCGGGACTAGCGGGAGGTGGGTTCTTC. Translation gives CASRPGLAGGGFF.

This chain links TRBV9 with TRBJ2-7; 11 bases line up with TRBD2. The CDR3 length is 16 residues. Germline values: CDR1 SGDLS, CDR2 YYNGEE. V was pared by 4 bases and J by 3 bases, with 9 bases of the junction left unmatched. DNA for the CDR3: TGTGCCAGCAGCCCTCAGAGGGGACTAGCGGACTACGAGCAGTACTTC. Translation gives CASSPQRGLADYEQYF. Filled out from reference TRBV9 and TRBJ2-7, the complete variable domain reads DSGVTQTPKHLITATGQRVTLRCSPRSGDLSVYWYQQSLDQGLQFLIQYYNGEERAKGNILERFSAQQFPDLHSELNLSSLELGDSALYFCASSPQRGLADYEQYFGPGTRLTVT.

V and J are TRBV2 and TRBJ1-1; tentatively, D is TRBD1 (5 bases). The CDR3 consists of 13 residues. Germline CDR1 reads SNHLY; CDR2 reads FYNNEI. V was pared by 2 bases and J by 4 bases, with 8 bases between. For the CDR3, the DNA is TGTGCCAGCAGTGAAATGGGGGGCACTGAAGCTTTCTTT. It encodes CASSEMGGTEAFF.

V and J are TRBV5-4 and TRBJ2-1; the match to TRBD1 covers 7 bases. Trimming removed 5 bases from V and 6 bases from J; junction bases left unmatched: 11. CDR1 is SGHNT, CDR2 YYREEE, per germline (reference sequence). This CDR3 has 15 residues. CDR3 in amino acids: CASRPGTEDRNEQFF. The CDR3 nucleotides read TGTGCCAGCAGACCCGGGACAGAGGACCGCAATGAGCAGTTCTTC.

The CDR3 DNA sequence: TGTGCCAGCAGTCCCGGGACTAGCGGGAAGTATGAGCAGTTCTTC. It specifies CASSPGTSGKYEQFF. This sequence joins TRBV6-6 and TRBJ2-1, with 13 bases fitting TRBD2. Germline assignment: CDR1 MNHNY and CDR2 SVGAGI (reference sequence). Losses at the gene ends were 5 bases for V and 8 bases for J; bases not matched to a gene: 6. The CDR3 covers 15 residues.

This chain connects TRBV5-6 to TRBJ1-1; D uncertain. The V and J ends lost 2 bases and 0 bases respectively, with 5 bases between them. CDR1 SGHDT and CDR2 YYEEEE come from the germline V gene. The length of the CDR3 is 13 residues. The CDR3 loop reads CASSFAVNTEAFF. DNA of the CDR3: TGTGCCAGCAGCTTTGCAGTGAACACTGAAGCTTTCTTT.

This clone was recorded a few times. V and J are TRBV28 and TRBJ2-1, with TRBD2 matching 11 bases. Germline V gene data show CDR1 as MDHEN and CDR2 as SYDVKM. CDR3 length: 17 residues. J lost 4 bases, V lost 2 bases, and 7 bases had no gene match. The CDR3 region has the DNA TGTGCCAGCAGTTTACGTCTTCGGACTAGCGGGTACAATGAGCAGTTCTTC. This encodes CASSLRLRTSGYNEQFF.

The gene calls are TRBV5-1 and TRBJ2-5; TRBD2 matches 9 bases. After removal of 2 bases from V and 5 bases from J, the junction contained 7 bases not matched to a gene. This CDR3 contains 15 residues. Looked up from germline, CDR1 is SGHRS and CDR2 is YFSETQ. The CDR3 sequence is CASSFGSGSGETQYF. DNA for the CDR3: TGCGCCAGCAGCTTTGGTAGCGGGAGCGGGGAGACCCAGTACTTC.

The chain has TRBV1 and TRBJ1-5; the listed D gene, TRBD1, was not tested against the DNA. TRBV1 is a recognized pseudogene. The CDR3 contains 14 residues. The CDR3 spells CTSSLLQGGQPQHF. As DNA, the CDR3 is TGCACCAGCAGCCTCCTACAGGGGGGTCAGCCCCAGCATTTT.

The genes are TRBV7-3 and TRBJ2-2, with D perhaps matching TRBD2 (5 bases). Trimming removed 4 bases from V and 4 bases from J, with 10 bases in between. In germline, CDR1 is SGHTA, CDR2 FQGTGA. The CDR3 has 14 amino acids. DNA for the CDR3: TGTGCCAGCAGCTCCCAGGCGGGCACCGGGGAGCTGTTTTTT. Its protein product is CASSSQAGTGELFF.

The rearrangement joins TRBV28 to TRBJ2-5; possibly TRBD1 for D (6 bases). V lost 8 bases and J lost 0, with 13 bases in between. The CDR3 is 14 amino acids. CDR1 and CDR2 from the germline V gene are MDHEN and SYDVKM. DNA of the CDR3: TGTGCCAGCGGACAGCCGGCGTACCAAGAGACCCAGTACTTC. It specifies CASGQPAYQETQYF. The whole variable domain, filled in from reference TRBV28 and TRBJ2-5, reads DVKVTQSSRYLVKRTGEKVFLECVQDMDHENMFWYRQDPGLGLRLIYFSYDVKMKEKGDIPEGYSVSREKKERFSLILESASTNQTSMYLCASGQPAYQETQYFGPGTRLLVL.